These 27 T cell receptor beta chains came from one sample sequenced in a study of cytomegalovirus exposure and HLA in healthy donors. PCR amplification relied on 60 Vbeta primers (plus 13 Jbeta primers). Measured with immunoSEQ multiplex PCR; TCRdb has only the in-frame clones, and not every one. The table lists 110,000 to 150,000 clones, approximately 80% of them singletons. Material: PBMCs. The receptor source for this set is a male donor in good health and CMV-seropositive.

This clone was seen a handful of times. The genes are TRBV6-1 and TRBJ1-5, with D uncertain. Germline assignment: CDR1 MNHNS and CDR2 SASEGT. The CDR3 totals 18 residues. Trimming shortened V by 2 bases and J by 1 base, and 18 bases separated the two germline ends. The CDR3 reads CASSERPPGTTSNQPQHF. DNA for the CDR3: TGTGCCAGCAGTGAAAGGCCGCCGGGAACTACGAGCAATCAGCCCCAGCATTTT.

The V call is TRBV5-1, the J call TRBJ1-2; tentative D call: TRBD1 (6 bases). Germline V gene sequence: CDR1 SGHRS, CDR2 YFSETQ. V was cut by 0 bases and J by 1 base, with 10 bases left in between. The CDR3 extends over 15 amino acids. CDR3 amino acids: CASSLVAGVNYGYTF. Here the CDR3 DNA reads TGCGCCAGCAGCTTGGTGGCAGGGGTTAACTATGGCTACACCTTC.

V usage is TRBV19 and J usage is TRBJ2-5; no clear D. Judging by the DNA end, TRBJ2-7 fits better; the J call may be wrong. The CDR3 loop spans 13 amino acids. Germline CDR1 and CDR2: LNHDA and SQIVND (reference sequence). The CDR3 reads CASGLDLWGEQYF. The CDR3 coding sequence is TGTGCCAGTGGCCTGGACCTCTGGGGCGAGCAGTACTTC.

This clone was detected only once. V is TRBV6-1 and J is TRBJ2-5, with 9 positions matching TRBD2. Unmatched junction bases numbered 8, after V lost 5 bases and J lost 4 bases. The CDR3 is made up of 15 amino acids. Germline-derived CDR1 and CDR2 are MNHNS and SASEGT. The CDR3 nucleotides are TGTGCCAGCAGTCCGTGGACTAGCGTAGGAGAGACCCAGTACTTC. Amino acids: CASSPWTSVGETQYF.

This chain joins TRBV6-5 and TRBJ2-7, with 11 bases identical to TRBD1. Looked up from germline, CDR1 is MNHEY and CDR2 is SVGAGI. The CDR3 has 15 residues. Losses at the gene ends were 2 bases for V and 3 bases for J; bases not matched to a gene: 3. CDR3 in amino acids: CASSYEGQGDYEQYF. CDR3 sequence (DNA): TGTGCCAGCAGTTACGAGGGACAGGGGGACTACGAGCAGTACTTC.

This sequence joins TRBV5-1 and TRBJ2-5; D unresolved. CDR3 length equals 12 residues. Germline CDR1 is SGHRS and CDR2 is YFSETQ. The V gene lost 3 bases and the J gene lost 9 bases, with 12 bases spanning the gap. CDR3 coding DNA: TGCGCCAGCAGCTCTGTAAATTCGGCCCAGTACTTC. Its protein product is CASSSVNSAQYF.

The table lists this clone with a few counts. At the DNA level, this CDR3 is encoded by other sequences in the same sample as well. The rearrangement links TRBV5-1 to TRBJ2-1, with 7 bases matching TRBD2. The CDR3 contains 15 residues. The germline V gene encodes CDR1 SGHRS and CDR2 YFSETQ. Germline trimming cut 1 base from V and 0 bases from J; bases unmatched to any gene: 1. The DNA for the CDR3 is TGCGCCAGCAGCTTGACGGGGGGCTCCTACAATGAGCAGTTCTTC. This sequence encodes CASSLTGGSYNEQFF.

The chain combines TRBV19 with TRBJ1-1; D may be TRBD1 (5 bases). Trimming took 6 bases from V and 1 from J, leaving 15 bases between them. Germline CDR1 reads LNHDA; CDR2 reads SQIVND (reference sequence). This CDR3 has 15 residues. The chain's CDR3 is CASSPGEGQNTEAFF. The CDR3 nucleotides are TGTGCCAGTAGCCCGGGGGAGGGGCAGAACACTGAAGCTTTCTTT.

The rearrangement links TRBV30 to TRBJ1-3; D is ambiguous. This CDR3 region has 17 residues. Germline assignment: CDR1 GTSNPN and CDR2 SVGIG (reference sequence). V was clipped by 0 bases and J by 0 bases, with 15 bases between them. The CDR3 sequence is CAWSVARLASSGNTIYF. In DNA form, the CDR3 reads TGTGCCTGGAGTGTAGCCCGCTTAGCTAGCTCTGGAAACACCATATATTTT.

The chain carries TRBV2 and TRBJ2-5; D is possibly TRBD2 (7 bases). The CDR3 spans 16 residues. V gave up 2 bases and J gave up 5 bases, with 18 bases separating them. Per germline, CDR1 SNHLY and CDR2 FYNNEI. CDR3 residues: CASSEWGGADYETQYF. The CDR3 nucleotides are TGTGCCAGCAGTGAATGGGGGGGGGCCGATTACGAGACCCAGTACTTC. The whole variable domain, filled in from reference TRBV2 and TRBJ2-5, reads EPEVTQTPSHQVTQMGQEVILRCVPISNHLYFYWYRQILGQKVEFLVSFYNNEISEKSEIFDDQFSVERPDGSNFTLKIRSTKLEDSAMYFCASSEWGGADYETQYFGPGTRLLVL.

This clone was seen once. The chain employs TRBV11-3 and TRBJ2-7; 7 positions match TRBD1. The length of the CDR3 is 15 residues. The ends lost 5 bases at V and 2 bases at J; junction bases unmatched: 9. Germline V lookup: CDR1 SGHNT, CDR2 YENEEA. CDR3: CASSPGHGTAYEQYF. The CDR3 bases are TGTGCCAGCAGCCCAGGCCACGGGACAGCCTACGAGCAGTACTTC.

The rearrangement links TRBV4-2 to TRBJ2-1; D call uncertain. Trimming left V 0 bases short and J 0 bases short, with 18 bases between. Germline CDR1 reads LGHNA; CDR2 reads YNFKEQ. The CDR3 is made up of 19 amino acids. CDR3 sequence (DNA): TGTGCCAGCAGCCAAGATCGGTCTTTGTTACTAAGCTCCTACAATGAGCAGTTCTTC. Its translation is CASSQDRSLLLSSYNEQFF.

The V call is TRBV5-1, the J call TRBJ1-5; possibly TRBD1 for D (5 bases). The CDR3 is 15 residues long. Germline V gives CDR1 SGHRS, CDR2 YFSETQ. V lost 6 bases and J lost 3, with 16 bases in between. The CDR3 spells CASTPGDFFNQPQHF. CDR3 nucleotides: TGCGCCAGCACCCCGGGGGACTTTTTCAATCAGCCCCAGCATTTT.

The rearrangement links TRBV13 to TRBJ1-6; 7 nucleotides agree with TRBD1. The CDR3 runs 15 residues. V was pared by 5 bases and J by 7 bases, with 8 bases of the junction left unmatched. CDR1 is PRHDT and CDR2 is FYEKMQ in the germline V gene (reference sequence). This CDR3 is CASSPRDSLNSPLHF. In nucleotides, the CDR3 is TGTGCCAGCAGCCCCCGGGACAGCCTAAATTCACCCCTCCACTTT.

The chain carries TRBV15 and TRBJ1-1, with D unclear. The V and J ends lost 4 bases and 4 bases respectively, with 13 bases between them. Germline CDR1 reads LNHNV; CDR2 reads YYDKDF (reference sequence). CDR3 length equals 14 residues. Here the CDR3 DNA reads TGTGCCACCAGCACGGCTACACCGGGCACTGAAGCTTTCTTT. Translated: CATSTATPGTEAFF.

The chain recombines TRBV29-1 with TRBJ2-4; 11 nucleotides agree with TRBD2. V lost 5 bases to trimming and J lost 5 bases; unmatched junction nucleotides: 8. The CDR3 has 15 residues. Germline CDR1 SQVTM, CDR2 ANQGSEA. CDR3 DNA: TGCAGCGTTATCTTACTAGCGGGAGATGAAAACATTCAGTACTTC. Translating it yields CSVILLAGDENIQYF.

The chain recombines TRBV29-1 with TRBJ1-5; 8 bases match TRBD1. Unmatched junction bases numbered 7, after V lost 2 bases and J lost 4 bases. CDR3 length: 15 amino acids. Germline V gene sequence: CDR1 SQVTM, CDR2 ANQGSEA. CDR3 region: CSVEKPGQGNQPQHF. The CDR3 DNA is TGCAGCGTTGAAAAACCCGGACAGGGTAATCAGCCCCAGCATTTT. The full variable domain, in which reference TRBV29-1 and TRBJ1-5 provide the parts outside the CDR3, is SAVISQKPSRDICQRGTSLTIQCQVDSQVTMMFWYRQQPGQSLTLIATANQGSEATYESGFVIDKFPISRPNLTFSTLTVSNMSPEDSSIYLCSVEKPGQGNQPQHFGDGTRLSIL.

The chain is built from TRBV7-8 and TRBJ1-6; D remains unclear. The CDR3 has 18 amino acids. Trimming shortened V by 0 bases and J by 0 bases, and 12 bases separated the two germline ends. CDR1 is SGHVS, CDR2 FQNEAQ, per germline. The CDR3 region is CASSLAPGLSSYNSPLHF. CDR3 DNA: TGTGCCAGCAGCTTAGCGCCAGGTTTGAGCTCCTATAATTCACCCCTCCACTTT.

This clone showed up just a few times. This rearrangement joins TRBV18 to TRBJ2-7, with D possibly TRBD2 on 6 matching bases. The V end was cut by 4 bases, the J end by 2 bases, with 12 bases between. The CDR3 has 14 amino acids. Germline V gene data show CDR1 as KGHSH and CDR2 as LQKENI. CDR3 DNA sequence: TGTGCCAGCTCACTGCGACTAGATACCTACGAGCAGTACTTC. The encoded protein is CASSLRLDTYEQYF.

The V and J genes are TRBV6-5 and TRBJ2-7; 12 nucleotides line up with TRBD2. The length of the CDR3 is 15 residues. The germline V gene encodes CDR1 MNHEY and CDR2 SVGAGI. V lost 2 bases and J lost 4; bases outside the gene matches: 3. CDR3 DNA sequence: TGTGCCAGCAGTTACGCGACTAGCGGGGGTTACGAGCAGTACTTC. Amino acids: CASSYATSGGYEQYF.

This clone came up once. Written as DNA, the CDR3 is TGTGCCAGCAGCTTAGGCGACTACAGGGAGCTGTTTTTT. Amino acids: CASSLGDYRELFF. The chain combines TRBV11-2 with TRBJ2-2, with a tentative D call TRBD2 (5 bases). The CDR3 has 13 amino acids. V dropped 1 base and J dropped 9 bases, with 9 bases sitting between them. CDR1 and CDR2 from the germline V gene are SGHAT and FQNNGV.

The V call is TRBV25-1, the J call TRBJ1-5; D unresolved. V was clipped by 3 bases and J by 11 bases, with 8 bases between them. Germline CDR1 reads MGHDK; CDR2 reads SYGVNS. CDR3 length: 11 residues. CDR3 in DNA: TGTGCCAGCAGTGAGACCGGGACCCAGCATTTT. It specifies CASSETGTQHF.

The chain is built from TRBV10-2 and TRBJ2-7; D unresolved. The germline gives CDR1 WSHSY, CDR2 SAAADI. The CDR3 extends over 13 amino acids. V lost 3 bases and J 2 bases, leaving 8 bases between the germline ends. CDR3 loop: CASSDNGAYEQYF. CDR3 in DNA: TGCGCCAGCAGTGATAACGGAGCCTACGAGCAGTACTTC.

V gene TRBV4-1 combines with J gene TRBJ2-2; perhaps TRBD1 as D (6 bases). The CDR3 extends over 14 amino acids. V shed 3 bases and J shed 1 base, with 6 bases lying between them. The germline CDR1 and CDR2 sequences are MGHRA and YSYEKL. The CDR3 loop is CASSQTGNTGELFF. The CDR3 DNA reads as TGCGCCAGCAGCCAGACAGGGAACACCGGGGAGCTGTTTTTT.

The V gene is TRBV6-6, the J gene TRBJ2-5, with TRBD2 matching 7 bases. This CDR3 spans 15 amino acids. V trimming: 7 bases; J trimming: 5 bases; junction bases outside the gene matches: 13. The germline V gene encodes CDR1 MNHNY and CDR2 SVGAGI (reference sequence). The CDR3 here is CASNSLDFGGETQYF. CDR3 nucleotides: TGTGCCAGCAATTCCCTCGACTTCGGGGGGGAGACCCAGTACTTC.

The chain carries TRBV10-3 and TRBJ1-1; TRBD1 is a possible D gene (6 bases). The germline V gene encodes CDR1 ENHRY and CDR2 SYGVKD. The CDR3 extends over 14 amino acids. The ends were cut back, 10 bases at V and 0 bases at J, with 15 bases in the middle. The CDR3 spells CATQTGNMNTEAFF. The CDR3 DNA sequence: TGTGCCACACAGACAGGAAACATGAACACTGAAGCTTTCTTT.

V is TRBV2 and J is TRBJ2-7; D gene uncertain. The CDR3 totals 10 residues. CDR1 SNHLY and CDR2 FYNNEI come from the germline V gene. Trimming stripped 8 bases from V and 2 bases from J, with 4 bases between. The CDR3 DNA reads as TGTGCCAGCGGAGCCTACGAGCAGTACTTC. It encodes CASGAYEQYF.